The T cell receptor (beta chain) described here comes from a study of cytomegalovirus exposure and HLA in healthy donors. Points from the study as a whole: Confirmation in vitro established that a few CMV-associated chains were specific for CMV antigens. Clusters of TCRs from the first cohort tended to co-occur in the roughly 120 validation repertoires (as a later analysis found). A classifier reportedly called cytomegalovirus status with high sensitivity and specificity. Listed as cytomegalovirus-associated were over 150 TCR beta chains.

This CDR3 region has 18 residues. The V and J ends lost 0 bases and 6 bases, in that order; junction bases with no gene match: 13. Germline loops: CDR1 SGHDN, CDR2 FVKESK. This table comes from immunoSEQ multiplex PCR, and its TCRdb copy is limited to in-frame clones, with some not included. The sample holds about 200,000 clones, roughly 91% seen once. About this clone: What it recognizes is unknown.

The TCR was taken from a woman between 18 and 29 years old in good health and CMV-seropositive. The V gene is TRBV14, the J gene TRBJ2-3, with 9 bases lining up with TRBD2. The sample consisted of PBMCs. The CDR3, as DNA: TGTGCCAGCAGCCAAGATGGCAGGAGCGGGAGGCCCTTGGATACGCAGTATTTT. Protein: CASSQDGRSGRPLDTQYF.